A single sample is the source of the 6 T cell receptor beta chains below, sequenced in a study of radiotherapy plus CTLA-4 blockade in lung cancer. Generated by immunoSEQ multiplex PCR, the TCRdb table keeps only in-frame clones and is missing some. The table records fewer than 150,000 clones, 78% of them present only once. Sequencing used peripheral blood, obtained from a patient treated with radiotherapy plus ipilimumab. These receptors came from a human donor with non-small cell lung cancer who had a partial response to radiotherapy plus ipilimumab.

V is TRBV5-4 and J is TRBJ2-6; 8 bases line up with TRBD1. CDR1 and CDR2 (germline): SGHNT, YYREEE (reference sequence). V lost 4 bases and J lost 2; bases outside the gene matches: 5. This CDR3 has 16 residues. CDR3 nucleotide sequence: TGTGCCAGCAGCGTCGGGACAGGCACTGGGGCCAACGTCCTGACTTTC. It yields the protein CASSVGTGTGANVLTF.

The rearrangement joins TRBV6-6 to TRBJ2-1; TRBD1 matches 7 bases. CDR3 length equals 16 residues. Germline V gene sequence: CDR1 MNHNY, CDR2 SVGAGI (reference sequence). V trimming: 5 bases; J trimming: 4 bases; junction bases outside the gene matches: 11. CDR3 loop: CASSPLTGSAYNEQFF. Written as DNA, the CDR3 is TGTGCCAGCAGTCCCTTGACAGGGTCGGCGTACAATGAGCAGTTCTTC.

The CDR3: CASSPDRGGYEKLFF. The CDR3, as DNA: TGTGCCAGCAGCCCGGACAGGGGAGGTTACGAAAAACTGTTTTTT. This chain links TRBV7-2 with TRBJ1-4; TRBD1 aligns across 9 bases. Trimming took 5 bases from V and 8 from J; bases not matched to a gene: 9. CDR1 is SGHTA and CDR2 is FQGNSA in the germline V gene. The CDR3 runs to 15 residues.

This rearrangement joins TRBV4-3 to TRBJ2-1; 9 bases match TRBD2. CDR1 LGHNA and CDR2 YSLEER come from the germline V gene. V was pared by 0 bases and J by 8 bases, with 8 bases of the junction left unmatched. The CDR3 extends over 16 amino acids. DNA for the CDR3: TGCGCCAGCAGCCAAGATCAGCTAGCGGGAAGGGATGAGCAGTTCTTC. Translation gives CASSQDQLAGRDEQFF.

This rearrangement joins TRBV19 to TRBJ1-5, with 9 bases that match TRBD1. Germline V gene lookup returns CDR1 LNHDA and CDR2 SQIVND (reference sequence). This CDR3 spans 18 amino acids. Trimming removed 0 bases from V and 5 bases from J; junction bases left unmatched: 11. The CDR3 here is CASSIERTGALGDQPQHF. The CDR3 region has the DNA TGTGCCAGTAGTATAGAAAGGACAGGGGCCTTGGGGGATCAGCCCCAGCATTTT.

Here the CDR3 reads CASRAQGAGSTEAFF. The CDR3, as DNA: TGCGCCAGCAGAGCACAGGGGGCTGGTAGCACTGAAGCTTTCTTT. The V gene is TRBV5-1, the J gene TRBJ1-1; TRBD1 aligns across 9 bases. The length of the CDR3 is 15 residues. CDR1 is SGHRS and CDR2 is YFSETQ in the germline V gene. Trimming took 5 bases from V and 4 from J; bases not matched to a gene: 9.